One T cell receptor (beta chain) is described in this entry. Its antigen is undetermined. The CDR3 totals 14 residues. Germline assignment: CDR1 SQVTM and CDR2 ANQGSEA. In preparing each TCR library, 3,500 to 4,500 ng of total RNA was used. TCRdb re-called the 5' RACE reads and shows each CDR3 protein once, DNA omitted. Its table lists 200,000 to 250,000 distinct CDR3 sequences. This sample is drawn from a study of monozygotic twins with inflammatory bowel disease. The study's findings and limits: Treatment differences in immunosuppression may have added variability to the repertoires of patients.

The chain recombines TRBV29-1 with TRBJ2-7; lacking DNA, the TRBD2 call made by TCRdb goes unchecked. The clonotype was recovered from a human donor with ulcerative colitis or Crohn's disease, or a healthy co-twin of an affected twin (not recorded which). Sequencing used blood. The CDR3: CSVLRDSGHYEQYF.